This record looks at one T cell receptor (beta chain) sequence and its context. Its antigen is not known. The data belong to a study of T cell repertoires in cytomegalovirus infection. The overall study: Indications came from public TCR beta signatures; they pointed to CMV infection and to a matching HLA type.

Trimming took off 4 bases at V and 5 bases at J, with 18 bases between the two ends. The CDR3 contains 16 residues. The V gene's germline CDR1 is SGHTA and CDR2 FQGNSA. TCRdb analysed the reads with MiXCR anew, one entry per CDR3 protein. The table records 250,000 to 350,000 distinct CDR3 sequences, about 26% of them present only once. Notes on the study in general: CMV carriers having the relevant HLA were flagged by cumulative public TCR beta family frequency.

The receptor comes from a human donor in good health (CMV status not recorded). Some clones in this sample may be carry-over from other donors' samples. The sequenced material came from PBMCs. V gene TRBV7-2 combines with J gene TRBJ2-1; TRBD1 or TRBD2 may be the D gene (7 bases each). The CDR3 loop is CASSSRAGGGNNEQFF. CDR3 sequence (DNA): TGTGCCAGCAGCTCCCGAGCAGGGGGAGGGAACAATGAGCAGTTCTTC. Combining the CDR3 with reference TRBV7-2 and TRBJ2-1 gives the whole variable domain GAGVSQSPSNKVTEKGKDVELRCDPISGHTALYWYRQSLGQGLEFLIYFQGNSAPDKSGLPSDRFSAERTGGSVSTLTIQRTQQEDSAVYLCASSSRAGGGNNEQFFGPGTRLTVL.